A selection of T cell receptor beta chains follows, all from one sample in a study of vaccination and CD4 T cells after COVID-19. For these receptors, no antigen is known. MiXCR, run by TCRdb on the PCR reads, gives a single entry per CDR3 protein. The sample holds around 8,600 distinct CDR3 sequences, about 46% seen once. The sample comprised CD4+ T cells from blood, cultured in vitro. The receptors shown here come from a human donor who had recovered from COVID-19. Each CDR3 is given with its conserved first and last residue. The D gene is left open where the match is weak. The size of a clone is reported for some rows only, either as once, few or many, or as a class for expanded clones.

>TRBJ1-5|TRBV2|NA|few
TGTGCCAGCAGTGAAGGGGGGTTTGAGCCCCAGCATTTT
CASSEGGFEPQHF
>TRBJ1-1|TRBV19|NA|few
TGTGCCAGTAGTATTATCGGGGGGGGTGAAGCTTTCTTT
CASSIIGGGEAFF
>TRBJ2-1|TRBV20-1|NA|NA
TGCAGTGCTAGAAGTTCGGGGTGGGTGGCATACAATGAGCAGTTCTTC
CSARSSGWVAYNEQFF
>TRBJ2-3|TRBV6-4|NA|NA
TGTGCCAGCAGTGCAACGGGGATCGTGGATACGCAGTATTTT
CASSATGIVDTQYF
>TRBJ2-5|TRBV7-9|NA|few
TGTGCCAGCAGCCCAAGGGGAGTTCGGAGGGCAGAGACCCAGTACTTC
CASSPRGVRRAETQYF
>TRBJ1-2|TRBV28|NA|NA
TGTGCCAGCAGTTTTTTAAGGGGACTATCTAACTATGGCTACACCTTC
CASSFLRGLSNYGYTF
>TRBJ2-7|TRBV20-1|NA|NA
TGCAGTGCGCAGAGTAAGGGCGAGCAGTACTTC
CSAQSKGEQYF
>TRBJ1-2|TRBV12-3/TRBV12-4|NA|NA
TGTGCCAGCAGTTTAGCCGGGGGAGGTAACTATGGCTACACCTTC
CASSLAGGGNYGYTF
>TRBJ1-5|TRBV12-3/TRBV12-4|NA|NA
TGTGCCAGCAGTATTCAGGGTGGTCAGCCCCAGCATTTT
CASSIQGGQPQHF
>TRBJ1-5|TRBV15|NA|few
TGTGCCACCAGCAGAGGAACAGCCAGTAATCAGCCCCAGCATTTT
CATSRGTASNQPQHF
>TRBJ1-2|TRBV28|NA|NA
TGTGCCAGCAGGGGGCCCCTTGGTAGTGGCTACACCTTC
CASRGPLGSGYTF
>TRBJ1-6|TRBV20-1|NA|NA
TGCAGTGCTCTCAGGGGCATCGATTCACCCCTCCACTTT
CSALRGIDSPLHF
>TRBJ2-7|TRBV6-5|NA|once
TGTGCCAGCAGTTACGGGCGAGGTAATAGGGGCTCGTACGAGCAGTACTTC
CASSYGRGNRGSYEQYF
>TRBJ2-2|TRBV10-3|NA|NA
TGTGCCGTCCAATCATCTATCGCTAGCACCGGGGAGCTGTTTTTT
CAVQSSIASTGELFF
>TRBJ2-5|TRBV11-2|TRBD2|once
TGTGCCAGCAGCCGCCTGGGACTAGCGGAAGAGACCCAGTACTTC
CASSRLGLAEETQYF
>TRBJ1-6|TRBV2|NA|medium-sized
TGTGCCAGCAGTGTTACAGTGGGTGGATCACCCCTCCACTTT
CASSVTVGGSPLHF
>TRBJ2-7|TRBV27|NA|NA
TGTGCCAGCAGTAAACAACCATCCTACGAGCAGTACTTC
CASSKQPSYEQYF
>TRBJ1-2|TRBV28|NA|NA
TGTGCCAGCAGTTGGCAGGCCCCTAACTATGGCTACACCTTC
CASSWQAPNYGYTF
>TRBJ1-2|TRBV7-2|NA|NA
TGTGCCAGCAGCCTACAGGCCGGAGCTCGGGATGGCTACACCTTC
CASSLQAGARDGYTF
>TRBJ1-2|TRBV27|TRBD1|few
TGTGCCAGCAGTAACAGACAGGGTTCTGGCTACACCTTC
CASSNRQGSGYTF
>TRBJ1-2|TRBV10-3|TRBD1|few
TGTGCCATCAGTGAGTCCGACAGGGGGGGCGGCTACACCTTC
CAISESDRGGGYTF
>TRBJ2-2|TRBV5-1|NA|NA
TGCGCCAGCAGCGGTAGCGGAAACACCGGGGAGCTGTTTTTT
CASSGSGNTGELFF
>TRBJ1-2|TRBV6-1|NA|NA
TGTGCCAGCAGGCAAGACAGGACGAACTATGGCTACACCTTC
CASRQDRTNYGYTF
>TRBJ1-6|TRBV12-3/TRBV12-4|TRBD1|medium-sized
TGTGCCAGCAGCAGGACAGGGGGTAGCAGGAGCTCCTATAATTCACCCCTCCACTTT
CASSRTGGSRSSYNSPLHF
>TRBJ1-1|TRBV27|NA|medium-sized
TGTGCCAGCAGTTTATTTGGGACAAACACTGAAGCTTTCTTT
CASSLFGTNTEAFF
>TRBJ1-1|TRBV30|NA|NA
TGTGCCCCTTCAGGCCTGAGCACTGAAGCTTTCTTT
CAPSGLSTEAFF
>TRBJ2-5|TRBV20-1|NA|NA
TGCAGTGCTAGTCGCTCTTCCCAAGAGACCCAGTACTTC
CSASRSSQETQYF
>TRBJ1-2|TRBV12-3/TRBV12-4|TRBD1|few
TGTGCCAGCAGTCGACAGGGATTGTATGGCTACACCTTC
CASSRQGLYGYTF
>TRBJ2-3|TRBV7-2|TRBD2|NA
TGTGCCAGCAGCTTTGTAGCGGGGGGTGCAGATACGCAGTATTTT
CASSFVAGGADTQYF
>TRBJ2-2|TRBV11-3|NA|NA
TGTGCCAGCAGCTTAGCCGGACGATTAACCGGGGAGCTGTTTTTT
CASSLAGRLTGELFF
>TRBJ2-7|TRBV24-1|TRBD1|NA
TGTGCCACCAGTGATCCCCGACAGGGTCGCTACGAGCAGTACTTC
CATSDPRQGRYEQYF
>TRBJ1-2|TRBV12-3/TRBV12-4|NA|medium-sized
TGTGCCAGCAGCCCTCGCCCCGGGACACCTGTTGGCTACACCTTC
CASSPRPGTPVGYTF
>TRBJ2-5|TRBV7-3|NA|NA
TGTGCCAGCAGCCCGGGACCAGGGGCTGCGGAGACCCAGTACTTC
CASSPGPGAAETQYF
>TRBJ2-3|TRBV10-3|TRBD1|once
TGTGCCATCAGTGCGCGGGACAGGGGCCGGAAGTATTTT
CAISARDRGRKYF
>TRBJ2-2|TRBV7-3|NA|NA
TGTGCCAGCAGCTTAAGGGGAGGGGGATTTGCCACCGGGGAGCTGTTTTTT
CASSLRGGGFATGELFF
>TRBJ2-1|TRBV6-2/TRBV6-3|NA|NA
TGTGCCAGCAGTTACTCGAGAGGACTGCCTTACAATGAGCAGTTCTTC
CASSYSRGLPYNEQFF
>TRBJ2-7|TRBV15|NA|NA
TGTGCCACCAGCACGGACAGCTCCTACGAGCAGTACTTC
CATSTDSSYEQYF
>TRBJ2-2|TRBV19|NA|NA
TGTGCCAGAATCCGGGACTCGACGACCGGGGAGCTGTTTTTT
CARIRDSTTGELFF
>TRBJ1-5|TRBV19|TRBD1|NA
TGTGCCAGTAGTACCATCCAGGGGGTTAGCAATCAGCCCCAGCATTTT
CASSTIQGVSNQPQHF
>TRBJ1-1|TRBV7-2|NA|NA
TGTGCCAGCAGCTTAGCTTCAGACTTGAACACTGAAGCTTTCTTT
CASSLASDLNTEAFF
>TRBJ1-1|TRBV20-1|NA|NA
TGCAGTGCTAGAGCTTACGCGGGCACTGAAGCTTTCTTT
CSARAYAGTEAFF
>TRBJ2-7|TRBV20-1|TRBD2|NA
TGCAGTGCTAGAGATCCAACTAGCGGGAGCGGAACGCAGTACTTC
CSARDPTSGSGTQYF
>TRBJ2-7|TRBV11-3|NA|few
TGTGCCAGCAGCCAGGCCTACGAGCAGTACTTC
CASSQAYEQYF
>TRBJ1-3|TRBV27|TRBD1|NA
TGTGCCAGCAAGAAGGACAGGTTCTCTGGAAACACCATATATTTT
CASKKDRFSGNTIYF
>TRBJ2-1|TRBV28|TRBD2|NA
TGTGCCAGCAGAGCTAGGCTGTCGGCGGGGAGGGCCGCGAATGAGCAGTTCTTC
CASRARLSAGRAANEQFF
>TRBJ2-2|TRBV6-1|NA|NA
TGTGCCACACAGCGTGGCACCGGGGAGCTGTTTTTT
CATQRGTGELFF
>TRBJ2-2|TRBV6-2/TRBV6-3|NA|NA
TGTGCCAGCAGTTACTCTGGGACTACCGGGGAGCTGTTTTTT
CASSYSGTTGELFF
>TRBJ1-1|TRBV19|NA|NA
TGTGCCAGTAGGTCTCACGAGCGCACTGAAGCTTTCTTT
CASRSHERTEAFF
>TRBJ2-7|TRBV30|NA|medium-sized
TGTGCCAGTACAGGTGGCCATCGCGAGCAGTACTTC
CASTGGHREQYF
>TRBJ1-6|TRBV28|NA|once
TGTGCCAGCAGGCAGGAGAGCTCCTATAATTCACCCCTCCACTTT
CASRQESSYNSPLHF
>TRBJ1-2|TRBV7-2|NA|NA
TGTGCCAGCAGCTTGGGGAGGGGAGCTGCTGGCTACACCTTC
CASSLGRGAAGYTF
>TRBJ2-3|TRBV7-3|TRBD1|NA
TGTGCCAGCAGCACTACAGGGGGCGATGTGGCAGATACGCAGTATTTT
CASSTTGGDVADTQYF
>TRBJ2-5|TRBV7-2|TRBD2|NA
TGTGCCAGCAGCCCGGGACTAGCGGTCTATGGGACCCAGTACTTC
CASSPGLAVYGTQYF